This TCR beta chain was recovered during a study of CD8+CD57+ T cells in acquired aplastic anemia. Background on the study: Average DNA yield from sorted CD4+ and CD8+ cells was around 3 ug. Study findings and constraints: Controls did not differ significantly from patients in CD8+ Simpson's diversity.

Before being chosen for sequencing, patients had shown CD8+CD57+ cell expansion by flow cytometry. The cohort consisted entirely of patients having severe acquired aplastic anemia. This CDR3 spans 14 amino acids. Germline V gene sequence: CDR1 SGDLS, CDR2 YYNGEE. V dropped 4 bases and J dropped 0 bases, with 8 bases sitting between them. The TCR beta profiling, which covered VDJ combination and CDR3 sequence, was carried out using genomic DNA as the template. TCRdb recomputed calls from the reads with MiXCR, one row per CDR3 protein. The sample gives around 130,000 distinct CDR3 sequences, over 55% of which show up once; approximately 28% is in the top ten. A note on this clonotype: Antigen specificity is unknown.

The chain combines TRBV9 with TRBJ2-4, with D hard to call. The sequenced sample consisted of sorted CD4+, CD8+, or CD8+CD57+ T cells (not recorded which) from PBMCs. This TCR derives from a human donor with aplastic anemia. The CDR3 region is CASSPRLAKNIQYF. As DNA, the CDR3 is TGTGCCAGCAGCCCACGATTAGCCAAAAACATTCAGTACTTC.